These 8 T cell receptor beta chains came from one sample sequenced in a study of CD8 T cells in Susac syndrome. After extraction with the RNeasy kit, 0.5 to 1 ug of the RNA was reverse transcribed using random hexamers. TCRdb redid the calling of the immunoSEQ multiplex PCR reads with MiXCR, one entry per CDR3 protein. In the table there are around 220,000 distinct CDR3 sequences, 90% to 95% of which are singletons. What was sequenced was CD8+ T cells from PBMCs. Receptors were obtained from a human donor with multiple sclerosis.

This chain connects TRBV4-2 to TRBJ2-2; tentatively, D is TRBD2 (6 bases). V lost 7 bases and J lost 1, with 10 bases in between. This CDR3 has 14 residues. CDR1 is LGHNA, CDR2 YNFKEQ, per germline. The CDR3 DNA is TGTGCCAGCAAGCCGGGAGTGAACACCGGGGAGCTGTTTTTT. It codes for CASKPGVNTGELFF.

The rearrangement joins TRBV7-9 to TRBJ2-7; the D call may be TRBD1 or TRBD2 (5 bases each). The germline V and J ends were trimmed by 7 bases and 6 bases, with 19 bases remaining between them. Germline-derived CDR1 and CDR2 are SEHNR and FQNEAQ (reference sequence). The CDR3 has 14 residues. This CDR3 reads CASTGALNLGEQYF. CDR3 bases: TGTGCCAGCACCGGGGCCTTAAATCTAGGCGAGCAGTACTTC. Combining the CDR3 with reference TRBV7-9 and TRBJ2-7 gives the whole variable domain DTGVSQNPRHKITKRGQNVTFRCDPISEHNRLYWYRQTLGQGPEFLTYFQNEAQLEKSRLLSDRFSAERPKGSFSTLEIQRTEQGDSAMYLCASTGALNLGEQYFGPGTRLTVT.

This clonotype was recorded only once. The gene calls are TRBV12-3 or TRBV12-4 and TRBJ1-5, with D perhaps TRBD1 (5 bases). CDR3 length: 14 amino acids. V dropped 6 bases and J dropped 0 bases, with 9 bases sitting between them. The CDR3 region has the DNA TGTGCCAGCAGCGACAGTAATAGCAATCAGCCCCAGCATTTT. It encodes CASSDSNSNQPQHF.

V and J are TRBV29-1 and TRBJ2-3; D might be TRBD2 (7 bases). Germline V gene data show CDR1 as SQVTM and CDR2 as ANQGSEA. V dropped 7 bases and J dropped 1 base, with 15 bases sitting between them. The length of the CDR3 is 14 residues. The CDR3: CSGEGGGRTDTQYF. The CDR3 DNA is TGCAGCGGGGAAGGCGGGGGCCGCACAGATACGCAGTATTTT.

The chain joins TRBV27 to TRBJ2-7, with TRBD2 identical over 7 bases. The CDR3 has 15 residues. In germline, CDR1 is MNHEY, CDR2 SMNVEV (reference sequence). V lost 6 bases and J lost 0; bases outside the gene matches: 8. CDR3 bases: TGTGCCAGCAGCATAGCGGGTCTAAGCTCCTACGAGCAGTACTTC. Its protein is CASSIAGLSSYEQYF.

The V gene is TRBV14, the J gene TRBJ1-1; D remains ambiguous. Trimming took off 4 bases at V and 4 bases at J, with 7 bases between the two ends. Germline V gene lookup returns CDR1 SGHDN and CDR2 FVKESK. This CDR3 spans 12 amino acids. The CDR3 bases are TGTGCCAGCAGCCCCGTGATCACTGAAGCTTTCTTT. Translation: CASSPVITEAFF.

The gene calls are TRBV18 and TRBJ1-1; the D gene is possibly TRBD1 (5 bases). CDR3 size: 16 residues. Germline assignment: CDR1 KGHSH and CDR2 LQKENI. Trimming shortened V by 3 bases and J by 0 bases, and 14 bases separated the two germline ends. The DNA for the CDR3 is TGTGCCAGCTCACCTCCTCCTTTAGGGGTGAACACTGAAGCTTTCTTT. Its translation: CASSPPPLGVNTEAFF.

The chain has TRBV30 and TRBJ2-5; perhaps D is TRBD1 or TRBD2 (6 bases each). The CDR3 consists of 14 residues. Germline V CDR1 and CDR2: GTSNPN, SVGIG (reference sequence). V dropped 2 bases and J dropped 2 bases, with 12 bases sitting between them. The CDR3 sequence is CAWSSSGAQETQYF. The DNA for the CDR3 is TGTGCCTGGAGTTCTTCGGGGGCACAAGAGACCCAGTACTTC.